This T cell receptor (beta chain) derives from a study of blood T cell repertoires in COVID-19. Study background: T cells, B-cell-depleted T cells, or PBMCs provided the cDNA or gDNA that served as material.

This clone has only a few counts. Here immunoSEQ multiplex PCR was the method, and the copy in TCRdb shows in-frame clones only, minus some. This sample has 250,000 to 350,000 clones, with approximately 88% found just once. The source is a man aged 18 to 35 who had recovered from COVID-19. Specimen: peripheral blood.

The CDR3 sequence: CATSRGSGGHYEQYF. DNA for the CDR3: TGTGCCACCAGCAGAGGTAGCGGGGGCCACTACGAGCAGTACTTC. The chain uses TRBV15 and TRBJ2-7, with 9 bases that match TRBD2. V lost 1 base, J lost 3 bases, and 4 bases stayed unmatched. Germline CDR1 LNHNV, CDR2 YYDKDF (reference sequence). CDR3 length: 15 residues.